The clone carrying this TCR beta chain was counted at least ten times. Its antigen is as yet unknown. These data originate in a study of early T cells in non-severe SARS-CoV-2 infection. Whole-study context: The chains were unpaired, and the sequenced material was bulk RNA from unsorted whole blood. Study-level results: Private and CD4 specificities were missed by VDJdb matching, skewed to anti-spike CD8.

Per the germline V gene, CDR1 is SGHAT and CDR2 is FQNNGV. This CDR3 has 13 residues. The V and J ends lost 2 bases and 7 bases respectively, with 9 bases between them. TCRdb re-derived calls from the 5' RACE reads in MiXCR, one entry per CDR3 protein. The sample has 90,000 to 130,000 distinct CDR3 sequences, roughly 12% seen once. The TCR was taken from an adult who was a healthcare worker with PCR-confirmed SARS-CoV-2 infection or an uninfected control (not recorded which). The material sequenced was whole blood, taken at baseline. This rearrangement joins TRBV11-2 to TRBJ2-1; D gene ambiguous. CDR3 sequence reads: CASSLLAPNEQFF. CDR3 bases: TGTGCCAGCAGCTTACTGGCTCCGAATGAGCAGTTCTTC.